Presented here are 20 T cell receptor beta chains from one specimen sequenced in a study of cytomegalovirus exposure and HLA in healthy donors. Profiling relied on immunoSEQ multiplex PCR, and the TCRdb table lists in-frame clones only, not all of them. The table includes about 110,000 clones, roughly 89% detected once. The specimen was PBMCs. The receptors derive from a young woman in good health and CMV-seronegative.

The CDR3 sequence: CASSLGRGSLYEQYF. In DNA, the CDR3 is TGTGCCAGCAGTTTGGGGAGGGGGAGCCTCTACGAGCAGTACTTC. V and J are TRBV27 and TRBJ2-7; D perhaps matches TRBD2 (7 bases). The CDR3 is 15 residues long. The V end lost 3 bases, the J end lost 3 bases, and 15 bases lay between the germline ends. Germline V gene data show CDR1 as MNHEY and CDR2 as SMNVEV (reference sequence).

In its sample, this clone was seen once. Other DNA sequences within the sample encode an identical CDR3. The rearrangement links TRBV28 to TRBJ1-2; unclear D gene. V lost 2 bases to trimming and J lost 4 bases, with 5 bases between them. The CDR3 covers 12 residues. Germline CDR1 reads MDHEN; CDR2 reads SYDVKM. The CDR3 spells CASSLGLYGYTF. Written as DNA, the CDR3 is TGTGCCAGCAGTTTAGGACTCTATGGCTACACCTTC.

The chain employs TRBV18 and TRBJ1-2; 9 bases map to TRBD1. Per the germline V gene, CDR1 is KGHSH and CDR2 is LQKENI. The CDR3 is made up of 13 amino acids. The J segment lost 5 bases and the V segment lost 3 bases, leaving 1 base of the junction unmatched. CDR3 protein: CASSPGQGYGYTF. The DNA for the CDR3 is TGTGCCAGCTCACCGGGACAGGGTTATGGCTACACCTTC.

The chain links TRBV4-3 to TRBJ2-7; D is undetermined. Per germline, CDR1 LGHNA and CDR2 YSLEER. Trimming pared 1 base from V and 1 base from J, leaving 8 bases between. The CDR3 totals 14 residues. CDR3 DNA sequence: TGCGCCAGCAGCCAAGGCGGTGAATCCTACGAGCAGTACTTC. Amino acids: CASSQGGESYEQYF.

The CDR3 spells CASSEKSGRISSYNEQFF. The CDR3 DNA sequence: TGTGCCAGCAGTGAAAAGAGCGGACGAATAAGCTCCTACAATGAGCAGTTCTTC. This chain joins TRBV6-4 and TRBJ2-1; perhaps TRBD2 as D (5 bases). The CDR3 extends over 18 amino acids. Germline CDR1 is MRHNA and CDR2 is SNTAGT. Trimming shortened V by 3 bases and J by 0 bases, and 18 bases separated the two germline ends.

CDR3 in amino acids: CASSLRDSPLRNTIYF. The CDR3 DNA sequence: TGTGCCAGCAGCCTCAGAGACTCTCCACTGCGGAACACCATATATTTT. This sequence joins TRBV7-2 and TRBJ1-3; no clear D gene. CDR1 is SGHTA and CDR2 is FQGNSA in the germline V gene. V was trimmed by 5 bases and J by 7 bases, leaving 21 bases between them. This CDR3 has 16 residues.

This clone was counted only a few times. This CDR3 is CASVATGGSSYEQYF. Written as DNA, the CDR3 is TGTGCCAGCGTCGCGACAGGGGGCAGTTCCTACGAGCAGTACTTC. The J gene is TRBJ2-7, the V gene TRBV27, with 10 bases matching TRBD1. Losses at the gene ends were 8 bases for V and 1 base for J; bases not matched to a gene: 8. CDR3 length equals 15 residues. In germline, CDR1 is MNHEY, CDR2 SMNVEV (reference sequence).

This clone appeared a single time. The chain links TRBV11-3 to TRBJ2-7; 7 bases fit TRBD1. CDR1 is SGHNT, CDR2 YENEEA, per germline. This CDR3 spans 13 amino acids. V was clipped by 2 bases and J by 9 bases; unmatched bases: 7. The CDR3 bases are TGTGCCAGCAGCTTAACCCGGGACAGCGTGCAGTACTTC. Encoded protein: CASSLTRDSVQYF.

This sequence joins TRBV6-4 and TRBJ2-1; D is perhaps TRBD2 (5 bases). The germline V and J ends were trimmed by 7 bases and 1 base, with 17 bases remaining between them. The germline gives CDR1 MRHNA, CDR2 SNTAGT. This CDR3 has 16 residues. CDR3 residues: CASTAAAGRSYNEQFF. The CDR3 DNA reads as TGTGCCAGCACAGCGGCGGCGGGCCGGTCCTACAATGAGCAGTTCTTC.

V and J are TRBV7-8 and TRBJ2-1; D may be TRBD1 (5 bases). V was cut by 4 bases and J by 5 bases, with 18 bases left in between. The CDR3 runs 16 residues. Germline lookup yields CDR1 SGHVS and CDR2 FQNEAQ. In DNA form, the CDR3 reads TGTGCCAGCAGCTACAAAGGGGAACTAATCGACAATGAGCAGTTCTTC. It encodes CASSYKGELIDNEQFF.

The rearrangement links TRBV4-1 to TRBJ2-3; 12 nucleotides match TRBD2. The CDR3 loop spans 19 amino acids. Unmatched junction bases numbered 12, after V lost 4 bases and J lost 1 base. In germline, CDR1 is MGHRA, CDR2 YSYEKL. The CDR3 nucleotides read TGCGCCAGCAGCCCGACTAGCGGGAGAAGGTCTGGGGGCACAGATACGCAGTATTTT. Protein sequence: CASSPTSGRRSGGTDTQYF.

V gene TRBV4-1 combines with J gene TRBJ2-4; weak D call: TRBD2 (7 bases). This CDR3 comprises 17 residues. The germline V gene encodes CDR1 MGHRA and CDR2 YSYEKL. Trimming shortened V by 1 base and J by 3 bases, and 16 bases separated the two germline ends. The CDR3 protein is CASSQGGRGASKNIQYF. The CDR3 region has the DNA TGCGCCAGCAGCCAAGGGGGTCGGGGGGCGAGCAAAAACATTCAGTACTTC.

This chain links TRBV5-6 with TRBJ2-1, with 8 bases lining up with TRBD2. Germline V gene data show CDR1 as SGHDT and CDR2 as YYEEEE. The CDR3 length is 14 residues. The V segment lost 0 bases and the J segment 9 bases; nucleotides outside the gene matches: 5. CDR3 amino acids: CASSLAPLAGEQFF. CDR3 nucleotide sequence: TGTGCCAGCAGCTTGGCCCCCCTAGCGGGTGAGCAGTTCTTC.

CDR3: CASSDGGRITQDEQFF. Here the CDR3 DNA reads TGCGCCAGCAGTGATGGCGGGAGAATAACCCAGGATGAGCAGTTCTTC. The chain is built from TRBV10-2 and TRBJ2-1; 7 nucleotides align to TRBD2. With 3 bases clipped from V and 8 bases from J, the junction kept 13 bases outside the gene matches. The CDR3 contains 16 residues. The germline gives CDR1 WSHSY, CDR2 SAAADI.

The gene calls are TRBV10-3 and TRBJ2-2; TRBD1 matches 9 bases. Unmatched junction bases numbered 8, after V lost 6 bases and J lost 6 bases. CDR3 length equals 15 residues. Germline CDR1 is ENHRY and CDR2 is SYGVKD. CDR3 amino acids: CAIRARQGGSGELFF. The DNA for the CDR3 is TGTGCCATCAGGGCCCGACAGGGGGGGTCCGGGGAGCTGTTTTTT.

The chain links TRBV2 to TRBJ2-7; D unresolved. The V and J ends lost 1 base and 9 bases respectively, with 10 bases between them. CDR3 length: 12 residues. CDR1 is SNHLY, CDR2 FYNNEI, per germline. The CDR3 DNA follows: TGTGCCAGCAGTGAAGGTTTGGCCTTGCAGTACTTC. Residues: CASSEGLALQYF.

The chain carries TRBV4-2 and TRBJ2-7; TRBD1 aligns across 7 bases. CDR1 and CDR2 from the germline V gene are LGHNA and YNFKEQ. Trimming took 3 bases from V and 2 from J; bases not matched to a gene: 10. The CDR3 consists of 16 residues. The CDR3 DNA is TGTGCCAGCAGCCACCTAGGGGGTCAGGGGGCCTACGAGCAGTACTTC. Encoded protein: CASSHLGGQGAYEQYF.

This sequence joins TRBV10-3 and TRBJ2-5; 8 bases align to TRBD1. Germline CDR1 and CDR2: ENHRY and SYGVKD. Trimming cost V 0 bases and J 5 bases; bases outside gene matches: 5. This CDR3 contains 15 residues. The chain's CDR3 is CAISESGTGGETQYF. For the CDR3, the DNA is TGTGCCATCAGTGAGTCCGGGACAGGAGGGGAGACCCAGTACTTC.

The rearrangement uses TRBV11-3 and TRBJ2-2, with TRBD2 identical over 7 bases. This CDR3 contains 18 residues. Trimming removed 0 bases from V and 0 bases from J; junction bases left unmatched: 7. Looked up from germline, CDR1 is SGHNT and CDR2 is YENEEA. The CDR3 loop is CASSLDLRGVTNTGELFF. The CDR3 DNA is TGTGCCAGCAGCTTAGATCTTCGGGGGGTTACGAACACCGGGGAGCTGTTTTTT.

This clone was detected a few times. V is TRBV7-2 and J is TRBJ1-2, with D perhaps TRBD1 (5 bases). Trimming took off 4 bases at V and 1 base at J, with 10 bases between the two ends. This CDR3 is built from 14 residues. The V gene's germline CDR1 is SGHTA and CDR2 FQGNSA. The CDR3 DNA sequence: TGTGCCAGCAGCTCGTACAGGCGTAACTATGGCTACACCTTC. It codes for CASSSYRRNYGYTF. The variable domain in full, completed from reference TRBV7-2 and TRBJ1-2, reads GAGVSQSPSNKVTEKGKDVELRCDPISGHTALYWYRQSLGQGLEFLIYFQGNSAPDKSGLPSDRFSAERTGGSVSTLTIQRTQQEDSAVYLCASSSYRRNYGYTFGSGTRLTVV.